The clone carrying this T cell receptor (beta chain) was seen repeatedly, ten times or more. The antigen is undetermined. MiXCR, applied by TCRdb to the multiplex PCR reads, yields one record per CDR3 protein. The sample contains about 140,000 distinct CDR3 sequences, around a third of which appear only once. The data derive from a study of breast tumors, draining lymph nodes, adjacent tissues. Study-level findings and limits: Findings are consistent with lymph node origin and intratumoral expansion of most tumor T cells.

Breast cancer patients provided tissue from their axillary draining lymph nodes. V shed 1 base and J shed 6 bases, with 9 bases lying between them. Germline lookup yields CDR1 PRHDT and CDR2 FYEKMQ (reference sequence). This CDR3 contains 13 residues. The source of this sequence is a female donor with breast cancer. Some clones in this sample may be carry-over from other donors' samples. This chain links TRBV13 with TRBJ1-2; D unresolved. The sequencing input was axillary lymph node tissue. CDR3 sequence: CASSLAADNGYTF. CDR3 nucleotides: TGTGCCAGCAGCTTAGCCGCGGATAATGGCTACACCTTC.